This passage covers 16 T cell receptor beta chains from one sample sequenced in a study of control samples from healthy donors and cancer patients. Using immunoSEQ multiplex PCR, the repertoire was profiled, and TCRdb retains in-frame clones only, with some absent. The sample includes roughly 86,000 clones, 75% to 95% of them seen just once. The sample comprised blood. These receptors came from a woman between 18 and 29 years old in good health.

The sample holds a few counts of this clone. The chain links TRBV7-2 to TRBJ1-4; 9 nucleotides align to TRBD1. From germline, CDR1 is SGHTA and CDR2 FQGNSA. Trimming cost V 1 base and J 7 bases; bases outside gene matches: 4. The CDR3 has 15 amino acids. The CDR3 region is CASSLGGQGGEKLFF. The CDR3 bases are TGTGCCAGCAGCTTAGGGGGACAGGGAGGTGAAAAACTGTTTTTT. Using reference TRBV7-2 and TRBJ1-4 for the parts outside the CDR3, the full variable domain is GAGVSQSPSNKVTEKGKDVELRCDPISGHTALYWYRQSLGQGLEFLIYFQGNSAPDKSGLPSDRFSAERTGGSVSTLTIQRTQQEDSAVYLCASSLGGQGGEKLFFGSGTQLSVL.

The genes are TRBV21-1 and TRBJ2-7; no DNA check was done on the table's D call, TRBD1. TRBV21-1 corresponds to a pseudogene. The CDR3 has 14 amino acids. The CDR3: CASTRGKLIYEQYF. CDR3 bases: TGTGCCAGCACCAGGGGTAAGCTGATCTACGAGCAGTACTTC.

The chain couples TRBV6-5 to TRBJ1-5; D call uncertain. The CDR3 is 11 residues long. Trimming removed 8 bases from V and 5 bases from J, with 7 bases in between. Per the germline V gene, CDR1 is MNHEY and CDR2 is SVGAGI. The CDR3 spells CASGWDQPQHF. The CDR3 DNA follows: TGTGCCAGCGGATGGGATCAGCCCCAGCATTTT.

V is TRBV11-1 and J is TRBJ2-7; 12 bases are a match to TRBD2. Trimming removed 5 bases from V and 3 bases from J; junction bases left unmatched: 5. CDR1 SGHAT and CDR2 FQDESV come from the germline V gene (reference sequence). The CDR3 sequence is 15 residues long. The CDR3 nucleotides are TGTGCCAGCAGCCGCACTAGCGGGGGGCACTACGAGCAGTACTTC. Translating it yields CASSRTSGGHYEQYF.

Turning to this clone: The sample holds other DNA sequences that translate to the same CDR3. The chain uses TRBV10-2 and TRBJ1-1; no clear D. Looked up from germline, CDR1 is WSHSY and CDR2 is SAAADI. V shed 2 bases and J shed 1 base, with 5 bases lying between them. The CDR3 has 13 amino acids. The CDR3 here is CASSERENTEAFF. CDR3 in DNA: TGCGCCAGCAGTGAGAGGGAGAACACTGAAGCTTTCTTT.

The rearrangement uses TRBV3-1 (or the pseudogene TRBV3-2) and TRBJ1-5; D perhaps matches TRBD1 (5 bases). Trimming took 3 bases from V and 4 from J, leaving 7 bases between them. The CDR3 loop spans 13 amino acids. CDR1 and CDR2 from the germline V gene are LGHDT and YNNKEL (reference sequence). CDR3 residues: CASSHRDNQPQHF. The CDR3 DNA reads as TGTGCCAGCAGCCACAGGGATAATCAGCCCCAGCATTTT.

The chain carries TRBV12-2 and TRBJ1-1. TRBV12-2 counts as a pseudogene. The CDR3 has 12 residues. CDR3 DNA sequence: TGTCACGGGGGGGCCCAGAACACTGAAGCTTTCTTT. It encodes CHGGAQNTEAFF.

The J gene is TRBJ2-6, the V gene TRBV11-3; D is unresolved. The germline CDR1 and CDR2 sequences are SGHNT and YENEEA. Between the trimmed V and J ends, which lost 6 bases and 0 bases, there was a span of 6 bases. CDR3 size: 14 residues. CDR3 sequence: CASSTASGANVLTF. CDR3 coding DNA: TGTGCCAGCAGTACGGCCTCTGGGGCCAACGTCCTGACTTTC.

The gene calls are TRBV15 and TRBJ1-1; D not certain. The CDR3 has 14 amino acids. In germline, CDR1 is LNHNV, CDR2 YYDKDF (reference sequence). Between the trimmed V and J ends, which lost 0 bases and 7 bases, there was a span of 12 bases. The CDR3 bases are TGTGCCACCAGCAGAGATTCTGGTGGGGATGAAGCTTTCTTT. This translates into CATSRDSGGDEAFF.

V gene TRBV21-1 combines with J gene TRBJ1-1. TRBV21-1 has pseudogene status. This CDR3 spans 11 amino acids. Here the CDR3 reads CASSKGPEAFF. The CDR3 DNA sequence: TGTGCCAGCAGCAAGGGACCTGAAGCTTTCTTT.

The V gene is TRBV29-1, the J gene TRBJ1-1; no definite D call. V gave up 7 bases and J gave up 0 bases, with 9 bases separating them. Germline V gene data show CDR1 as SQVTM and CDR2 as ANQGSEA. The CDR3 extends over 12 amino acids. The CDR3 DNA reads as TGCAGCGCATCCAGGTTGAACACTGAAGCTTTCTTT. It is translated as CSASRLNTEAFF.

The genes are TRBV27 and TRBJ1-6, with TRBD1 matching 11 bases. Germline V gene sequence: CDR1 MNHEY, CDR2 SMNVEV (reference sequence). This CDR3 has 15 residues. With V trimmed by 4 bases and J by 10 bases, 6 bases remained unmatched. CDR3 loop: CASSYQGQGGSPLHF. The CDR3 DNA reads TGTGCCAGCAGTTACCAGGGACAGGGGGGATCACCCCTCCACTTT.

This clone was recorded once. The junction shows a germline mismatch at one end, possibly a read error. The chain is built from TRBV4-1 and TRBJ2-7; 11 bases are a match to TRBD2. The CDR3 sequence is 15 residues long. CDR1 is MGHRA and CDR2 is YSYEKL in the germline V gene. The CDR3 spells CASSQDGTSGGDPDF. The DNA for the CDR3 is TGCGCCAGCAGCCAAGATGGAACTAGCGGGGGCGATCCGGACTTC.

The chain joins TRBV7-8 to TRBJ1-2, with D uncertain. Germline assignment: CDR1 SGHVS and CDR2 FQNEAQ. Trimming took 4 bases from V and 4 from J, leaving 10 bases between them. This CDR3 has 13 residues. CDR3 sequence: CASSSPDTYGYTF. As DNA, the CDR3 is TGTGCCAGCAGCTCCCCGGATACCTATGGCTACACCTTC.

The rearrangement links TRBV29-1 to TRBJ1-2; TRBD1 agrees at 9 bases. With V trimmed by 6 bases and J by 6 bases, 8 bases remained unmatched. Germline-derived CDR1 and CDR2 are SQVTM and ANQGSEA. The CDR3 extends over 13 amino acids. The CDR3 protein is CSVEGQGSNGYTF. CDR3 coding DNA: TGCAGCGTGGAGGGACAGGGATCCAATGGCTACACCTTC.

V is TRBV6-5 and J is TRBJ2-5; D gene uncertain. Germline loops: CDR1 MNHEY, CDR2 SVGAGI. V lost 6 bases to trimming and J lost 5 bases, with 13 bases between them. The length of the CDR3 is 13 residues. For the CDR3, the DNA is TGTGCCAGCAGAATACTGCGTTCGGAGACCCAGTACTTC. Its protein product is CASRILRSETQYF.